The TCR beta chain under discussion was sequenced for a study of post-analysis software for immune sequencing data. Turning to the study itself: Courses of disease covered relapsing-remitting, secondary progressive and progressive-relapsing multiple sclerosis. Overall study findings and caveats: Samples prepared in the same batch strongly co-clustered by F measure. The study found significantly lower normalized Chao1 diversity in multiple sclerosis patients than in controls. TRBV segments more frequent in patients than in controls numbered roughly 5 and included TRBV5-6, TRBV5-1 and TRBV20-1.

Concerning this clonotype itself: As yet, its antigen is unknown.

The V gene end was trimmed by 2 bases and the J gene end by 3 bases; junction bases not matched to a gene: 6. CDR1 and CDR2 (germline): DFQATT, SNEGSKA (reference sequence). This CDR3 region has 14 residues. Prepared libraries of TCR beta cDNA carried unique molecular identifiers. The T cell input of roughly 0.95 to 10 million gave approximately 500,000 cDNA molecules. TCRdb re-derived calls from the PCR reads in MiXCR, one entry per CDR3 protein. The sample lists about 810,000 distinct CDR3 sequences, about 53% occurring once. This sequence originates from a girl aged 5-17 years with multiple sclerosis. The source material was blood. V and J are TRBV20-1 and TRBJ2-7, with 8 bases fitting TRBD2. CDR3 DNA sequence: TGCAGTGCTAGACGGAGCGGGAGCTTCTACGAGCAGTACTTC. This translates into CSARRSGSFYEQYF.